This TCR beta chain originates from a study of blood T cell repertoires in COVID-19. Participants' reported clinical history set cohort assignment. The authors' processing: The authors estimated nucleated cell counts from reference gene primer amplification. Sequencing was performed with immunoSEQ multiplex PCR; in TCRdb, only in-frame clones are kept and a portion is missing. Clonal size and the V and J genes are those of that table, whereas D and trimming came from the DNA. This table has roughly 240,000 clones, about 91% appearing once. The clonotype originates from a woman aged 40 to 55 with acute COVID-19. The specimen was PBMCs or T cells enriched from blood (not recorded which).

In nucleotides, the CDR3 is TGTGCCAGCCGAGGACAGACATTGTCCAACGAAAAACTGTTTTTT. Amino acid sequence: CASRGQTLSNEKLFF. The J gene is TRBJ1-4, the V gene TRBV6-5; D perhaps matches TRBD1 (6 bases). The CDR3 has 15 residues. Germline loops: CDR1 MNHEY, CDR2 SVGAGI. V lost 8 bases and J 8 bases, leaving 21 bases between the germline ends.